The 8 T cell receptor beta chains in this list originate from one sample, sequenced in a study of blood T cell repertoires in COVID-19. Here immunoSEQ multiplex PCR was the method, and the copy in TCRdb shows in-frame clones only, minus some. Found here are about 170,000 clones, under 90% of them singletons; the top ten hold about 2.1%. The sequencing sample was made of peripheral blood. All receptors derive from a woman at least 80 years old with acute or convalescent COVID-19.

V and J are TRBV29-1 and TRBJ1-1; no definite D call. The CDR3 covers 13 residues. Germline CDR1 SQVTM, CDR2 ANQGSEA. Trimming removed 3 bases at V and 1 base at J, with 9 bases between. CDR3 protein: CSVEKTRNTEAFF. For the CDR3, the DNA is TGCAGCGTTGAGAAGACACGGAACACTGAAGCTTTCTTT.

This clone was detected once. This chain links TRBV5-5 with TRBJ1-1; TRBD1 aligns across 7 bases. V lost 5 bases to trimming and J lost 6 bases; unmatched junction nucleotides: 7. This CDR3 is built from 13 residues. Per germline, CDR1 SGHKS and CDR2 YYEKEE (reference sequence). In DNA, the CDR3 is TGTGCCAGCAGGCGACAGGGTACTCCTGAAGCTTTCTTT. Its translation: CASRRQGTPEAFF.

The CDR3 loop is CSVEGGDSNQPQHF. The CDR3 bases are TGCAGCGTTGAAGGGGGCGATAGCAATCAGCCCCAGCATTTT. The chain combines TRBV29-1 with TRBJ1-5; tentatively, D is TRBD1 (5 bases). Trimming stripped 1 base from V and 0 bases from J, with 7 bases between. This CDR3 is 14 amino acids long. Germline assignment: CDR1 SQVTM and CDR2 ANQGSEA.

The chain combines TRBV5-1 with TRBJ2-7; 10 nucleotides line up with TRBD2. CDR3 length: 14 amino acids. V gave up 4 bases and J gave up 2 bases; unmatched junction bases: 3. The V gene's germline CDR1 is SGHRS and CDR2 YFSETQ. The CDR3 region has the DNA TGCGCCAGCAGCATGGGACTAGCGACCTACGAGCAGTACTTC. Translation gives CASSMGLATYEQYF. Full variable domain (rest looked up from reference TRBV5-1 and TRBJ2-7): KAGVTQTPRYLIKTRGQQVTLSCSPISGHRSVSWYQQTPGQGLQFLFEYFSETQRNKGNFPGRFSGRQFSNSRSEMNVSTLELGDSALYLCASSMGLATYEQYFGPGTRLTVT.

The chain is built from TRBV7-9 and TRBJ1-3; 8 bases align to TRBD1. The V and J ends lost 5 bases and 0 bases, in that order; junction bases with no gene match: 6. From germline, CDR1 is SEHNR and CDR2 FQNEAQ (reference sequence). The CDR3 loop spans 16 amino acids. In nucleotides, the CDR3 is TGTGCCAGCAGCCCGGACAGGGCAGTCTCTGGAAACACCATATATTTT. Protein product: CASSPDRAVSGNTIYF.

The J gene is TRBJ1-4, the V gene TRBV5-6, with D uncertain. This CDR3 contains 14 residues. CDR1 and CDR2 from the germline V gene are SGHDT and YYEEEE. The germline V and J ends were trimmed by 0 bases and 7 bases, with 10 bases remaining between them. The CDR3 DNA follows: TGTGCCAGCAGCTTGGATTCGAGGGTTGAAAAACTGTTTTTT. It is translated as CASSLDSRVEKLFF.

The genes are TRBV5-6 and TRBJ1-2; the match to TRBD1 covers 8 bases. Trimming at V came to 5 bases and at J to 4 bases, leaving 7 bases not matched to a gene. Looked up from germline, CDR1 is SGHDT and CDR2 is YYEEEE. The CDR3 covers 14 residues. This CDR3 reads CASREAGQVYGYTF. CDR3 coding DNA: TGTGCCAGCAGGGAGGCGGGACAGGTCTATGGCTACACCTTC.

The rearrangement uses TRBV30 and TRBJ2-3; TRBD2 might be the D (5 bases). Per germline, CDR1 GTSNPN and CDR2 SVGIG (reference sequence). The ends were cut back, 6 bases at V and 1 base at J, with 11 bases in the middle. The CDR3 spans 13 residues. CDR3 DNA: TGTGCCTGCCTAGCAGATGGCACAGATACGCAGTATTTT. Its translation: CACLADGTDTQYF.